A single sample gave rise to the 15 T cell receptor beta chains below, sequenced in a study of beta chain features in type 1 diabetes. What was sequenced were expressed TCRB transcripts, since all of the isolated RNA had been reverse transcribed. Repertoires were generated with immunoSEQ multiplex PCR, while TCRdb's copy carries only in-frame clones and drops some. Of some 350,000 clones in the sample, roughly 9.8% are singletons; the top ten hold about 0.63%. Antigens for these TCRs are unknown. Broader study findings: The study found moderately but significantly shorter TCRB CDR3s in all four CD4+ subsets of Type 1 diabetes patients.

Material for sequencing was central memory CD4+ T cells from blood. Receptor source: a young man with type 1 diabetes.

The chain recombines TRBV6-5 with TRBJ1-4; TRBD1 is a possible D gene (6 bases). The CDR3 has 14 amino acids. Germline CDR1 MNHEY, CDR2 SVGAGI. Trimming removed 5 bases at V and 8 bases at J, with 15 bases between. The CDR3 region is CASSEQGYGEKLFF. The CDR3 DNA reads TGTGCCAGCAGTGAACAGGGTTACGGGGAAAAACTGTTTTTT.

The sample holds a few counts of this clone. CDR3 sequence: CASVVAGDGSEQFF. Written as DNA, the CDR3 is TGTGCCAGCGTAGTAGCGGGAGATGGCAGTGAGCAGTTCTTC. The J gene is TRBJ2-1, the V gene TRBV6-6; TRBD2 aligns across 9 bases. Trimming cost V 8 bases and J 9 bases; bases outside gene matches: 11. From germline, CDR1 is MNHNY and CDR2 SVGAGI (reference sequence). This CDR3 is 14 amino acids long.

CDR3 bases: TGTGCCAGCAGACCGATGGGGGAGGGCACCGGGGAGCTGTTTTTT. It encodes CASRPMGEGTGELFF. The genes are TRBV2 and TRBJ2-2; 7 bases match TRBD2. Germline CDR1 and CDR2: SNHLY and FYNNEI. The V gene end was trimmed by 6 bases and the J gene end by 4 bases; junction bases not matched to a gene: 8. CDR3 length: 15 residues.

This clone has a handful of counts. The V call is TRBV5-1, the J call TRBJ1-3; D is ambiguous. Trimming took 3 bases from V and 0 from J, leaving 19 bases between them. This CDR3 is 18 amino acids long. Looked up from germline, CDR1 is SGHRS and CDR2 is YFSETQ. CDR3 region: CASSSVQDFWNSGNTIYF. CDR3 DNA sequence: TGCGCCAGCAGCTCGGTCCAGGACTTCTGGAACTCTGGAAACACCATATATTTT.

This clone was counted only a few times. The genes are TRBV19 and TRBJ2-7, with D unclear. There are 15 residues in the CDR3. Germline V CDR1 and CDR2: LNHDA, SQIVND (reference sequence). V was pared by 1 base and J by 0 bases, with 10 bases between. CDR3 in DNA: TGTGCCAGTAGTATAGGAGGCAGGACCTCCTACGAGCAGTACTTC. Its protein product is CASSIGGRTSYEQYF. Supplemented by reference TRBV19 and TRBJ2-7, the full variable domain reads DGGITQSPKYLFRKEGQNVTLSCEQNLNHDAMYWYRQDPGQGLRLIYYSQIVNDFQKGDIAEGYSVSREKKESFPLTVTSAQKNPTAFYLCASSIGGRTSYEQYFGPGTRLTVT.

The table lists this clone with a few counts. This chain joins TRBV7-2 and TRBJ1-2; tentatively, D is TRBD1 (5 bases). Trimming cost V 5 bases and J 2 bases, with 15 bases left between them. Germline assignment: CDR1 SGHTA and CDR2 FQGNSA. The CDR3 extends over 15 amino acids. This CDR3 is CASSPGDGLNYGYTF. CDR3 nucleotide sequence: TGTGCCAGCAGCCCTGGGGACGGTCTCAACTATGGCTACACCTTC.

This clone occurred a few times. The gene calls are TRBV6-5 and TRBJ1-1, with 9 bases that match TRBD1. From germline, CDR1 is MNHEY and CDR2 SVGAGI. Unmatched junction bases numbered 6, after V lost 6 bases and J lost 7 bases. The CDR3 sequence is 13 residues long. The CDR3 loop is CASSSRDRDEAFF. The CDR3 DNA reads TGTGCCAGCAGCTCCCGGGACAGGGATGAAGCTTTCTTT.

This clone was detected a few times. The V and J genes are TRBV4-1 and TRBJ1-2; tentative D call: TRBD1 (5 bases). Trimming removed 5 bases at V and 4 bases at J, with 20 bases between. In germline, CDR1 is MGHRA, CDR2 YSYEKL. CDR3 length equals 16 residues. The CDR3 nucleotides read TGCGCCAGCAGCTCCCGTGAGCGGGGGACGGGCTATGGCTACACCTTC. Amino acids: CASSSRERGTGYGYTF.

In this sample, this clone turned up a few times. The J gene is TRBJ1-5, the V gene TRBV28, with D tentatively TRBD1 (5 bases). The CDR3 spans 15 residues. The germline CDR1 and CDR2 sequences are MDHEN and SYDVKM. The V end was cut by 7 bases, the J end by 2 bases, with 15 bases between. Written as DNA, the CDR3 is TGTGCCAGCACCACCGGCGGGGCCGGCAATCAGCCCCAGCATTTT. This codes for CASTTGGAGNQPQHF.

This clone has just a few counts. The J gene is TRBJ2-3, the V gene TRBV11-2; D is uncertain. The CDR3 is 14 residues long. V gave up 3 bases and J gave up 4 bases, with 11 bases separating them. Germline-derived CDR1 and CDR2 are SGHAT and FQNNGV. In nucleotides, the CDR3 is TGTGCCAGCAGCTTCTTAGGGAACGCAGATACGCAGTATTTT. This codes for CASSFLGNADTQYF.

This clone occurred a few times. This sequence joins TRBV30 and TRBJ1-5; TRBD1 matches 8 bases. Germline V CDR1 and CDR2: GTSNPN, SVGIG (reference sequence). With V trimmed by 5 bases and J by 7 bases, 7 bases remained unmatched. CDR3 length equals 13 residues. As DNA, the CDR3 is TGTGCCTGGGACACAGGGGGGGGACAGCCCCAGCATTTT. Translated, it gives CAWDTGGGQPQHF.

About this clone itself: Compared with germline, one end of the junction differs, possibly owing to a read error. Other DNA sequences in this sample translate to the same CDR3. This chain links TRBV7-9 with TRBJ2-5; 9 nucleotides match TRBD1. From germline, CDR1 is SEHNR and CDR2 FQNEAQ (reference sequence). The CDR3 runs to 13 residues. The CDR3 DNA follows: TGTGCTAGCAGCCGGACAGGGGAAGAGACCCAGTACTTC. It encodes CASSRTGEETQYF. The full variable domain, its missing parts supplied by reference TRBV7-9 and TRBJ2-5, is DTGVSQNPRHKITKRGQNVTFRCDPISEHNRLYWYRQTLGQGPEFLTYFQNEAQLEKSRLLSDRFSAERPKGSFSTLEIQRTEQGDSAMYLCASSRTGEETQYFGPGTRLLVL.

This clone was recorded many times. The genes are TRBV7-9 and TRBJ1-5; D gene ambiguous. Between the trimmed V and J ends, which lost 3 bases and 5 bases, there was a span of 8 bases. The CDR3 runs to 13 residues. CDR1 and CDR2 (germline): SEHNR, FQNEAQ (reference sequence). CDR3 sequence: CASSLMNDQPQHF. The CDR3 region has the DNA TGTGCCAGCAGCTTGATGAACGATCAGCCCCAGCATTTT.

The CDR3 protein is CASSSTLSRGGYEQYF. CDR3 bases: TGTGCCAGCAGTTCAACCCTCAGTAGGGGCGGCTACGAGCAGTACTTC. This sequence joins TRBV28 and TRBJ2-7; D may be TRBD1 (5 bases). Germline CDR1 MDHEN, CDR2 SYDVKM. The V end lost 4 bases, the J end lost 3 bases, and 19 bases lay between the germline ends. This CDR3 has 16 residues.

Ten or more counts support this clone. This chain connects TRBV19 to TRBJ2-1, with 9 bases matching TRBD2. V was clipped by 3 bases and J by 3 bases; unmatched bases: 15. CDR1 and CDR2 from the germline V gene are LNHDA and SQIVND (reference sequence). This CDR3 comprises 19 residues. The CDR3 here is CASSIDLAGPSHFYNEQFF. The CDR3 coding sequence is TGTGCCAGTAGTATCGATCTAGCGGGGCCCTCACATTTCTACAATGAGCAGTTCTTC.